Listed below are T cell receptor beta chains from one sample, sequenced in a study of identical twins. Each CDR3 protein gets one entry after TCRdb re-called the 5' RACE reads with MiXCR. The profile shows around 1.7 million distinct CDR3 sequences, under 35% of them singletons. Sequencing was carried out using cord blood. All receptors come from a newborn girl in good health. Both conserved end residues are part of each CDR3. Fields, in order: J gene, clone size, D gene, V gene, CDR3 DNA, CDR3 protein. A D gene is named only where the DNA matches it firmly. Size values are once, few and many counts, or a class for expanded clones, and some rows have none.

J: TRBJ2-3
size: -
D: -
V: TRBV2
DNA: TGTGCCAGCAGTGAAAGGTATGGGCGGGGCCGCACAGATACGCAGTATTTT
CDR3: CASSERYGRGRTDTQYF

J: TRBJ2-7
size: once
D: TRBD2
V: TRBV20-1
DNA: TGCAGTGCTAGGGTCCTACTAGCGGGGGGGCTCGAGCAGTACTTC
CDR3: CSARVLLAGGLEQYF

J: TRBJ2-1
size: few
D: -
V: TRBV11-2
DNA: TGTGCCAGCAGCCTAAGGGGATCAGACAATGAGCAGTTCTTC
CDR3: CASSLRGSDNEQFF

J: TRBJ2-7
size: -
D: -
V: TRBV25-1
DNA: TGTGCCAGCAGTTCCAGACGGGGGCTCGGATACGAGCAGTACTTC
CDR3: CASSSRRGLGYEQYF

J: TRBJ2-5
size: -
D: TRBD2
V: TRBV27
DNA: TGTGCCAGCAGTTTATCTAGCGGGGCCGGCGGGACCCAGTACTTC
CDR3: CASSLSSGAGGTQYF

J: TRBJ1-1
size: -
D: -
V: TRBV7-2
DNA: TGTGCCAGCAGCTATAGGAAGGGAAAAGACAACACTGAAGCTTTCTTT
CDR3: CASSYRKGKDNTEAFF

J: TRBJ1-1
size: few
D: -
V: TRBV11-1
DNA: TGTGCCAGCAGCTTGCCCAATCTGCCGATGAACACTGAAGCTTTCTTT
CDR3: CASSLPNLPMNTEAFF

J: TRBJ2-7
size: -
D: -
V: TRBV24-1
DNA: TGTGCCACCAGTGACGATCTGAGTGACTCCTACAATGAGCAGTACTTC
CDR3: CATSDDLSDSYNEQYF

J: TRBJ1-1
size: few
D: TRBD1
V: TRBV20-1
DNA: TGCAGTGCTAGTAAGACAGGGGCCTCGGCTTTCTTT
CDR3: CSASKTGASAFF

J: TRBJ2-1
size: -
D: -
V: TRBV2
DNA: TGTGCCAGCAGTGGGCCAGGGCCCTTTGATGAGCAGTTCTTC
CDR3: CASSGPGPFDEQFF

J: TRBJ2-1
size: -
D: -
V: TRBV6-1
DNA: TGTGCCAGCAGTCCCATCGGCACTAGGGGGGGGTTCGATGAGCAGTTCTTC
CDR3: CASSPIGTRGGFDEQFF

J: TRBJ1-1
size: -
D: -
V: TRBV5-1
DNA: TGCGCCAGCAGCCACTCTATGAACACTGAAGCTTTCTTT
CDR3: CASSHSMNTEAFF

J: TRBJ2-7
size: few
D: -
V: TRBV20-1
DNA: TGCAGTGCTAGAGTGCGTTCGCGGGCCAGCTCCTACGAGCAGTACTTC
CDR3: CSARVRSRASSYEQYF

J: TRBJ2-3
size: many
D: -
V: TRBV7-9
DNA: TGTGCCAGCAGCTTTGGTGTAGATACGCAGTATTTT
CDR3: CASSFGVDTQYF

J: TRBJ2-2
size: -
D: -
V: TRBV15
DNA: TGTGCCACCAGCGGACCAGGAGGGGAGCTGTTTTTT
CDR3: CATSGPGGELFF

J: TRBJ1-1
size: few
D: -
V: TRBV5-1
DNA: TGCGCCAGCAGCTGGCCAGGGGAGGCCACTGAAGCTTTCTTT
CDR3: CASSWPGEATEAFF

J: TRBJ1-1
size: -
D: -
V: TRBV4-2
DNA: TGTGCCAGCAGCCTCCGAAGATCACAGCTAGAAGCTTTCTTT
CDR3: CASSLRRSQLEAFF

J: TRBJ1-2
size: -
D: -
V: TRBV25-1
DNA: TGTGCCAGCAGTGAATATACCCCACAGGGAAGAATCGAGGGCTACACCTTC
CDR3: CASSEYTPQGRIEGYTF

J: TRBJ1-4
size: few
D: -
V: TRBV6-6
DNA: TGTGCCAGCAGATCGTCCGGGACGAATGAAAAACTGTTTTTT
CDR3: CASRSSGTNEKLFF

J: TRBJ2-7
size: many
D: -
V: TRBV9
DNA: TGTGCCAGCAGCGTAAGTAGCGGCTCCTACGAGCAGTACTTC
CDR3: CASSVSSGSYEQYF

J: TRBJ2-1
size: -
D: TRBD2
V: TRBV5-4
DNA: TGTGCCAGCAGCTTGAGGATGCAGACTAGCGGACCCTACAATGAGCAGTTCTTC
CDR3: CASSLRMQTSGPYNEQFF

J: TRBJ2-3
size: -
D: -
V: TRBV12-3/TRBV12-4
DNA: TGTGCCGGCACCCTCTTAGGCCCAGATACGCAGTATTTT
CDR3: CAGTLLGPDTQYF

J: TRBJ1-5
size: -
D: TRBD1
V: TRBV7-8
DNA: TGTGCCAGCAGCAGACAGGGGGCTGCTAGCAATCAGCCCCAGCATTTT
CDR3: CASSRQGAASNQPQHF

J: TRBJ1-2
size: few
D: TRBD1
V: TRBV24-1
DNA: TGTGCCACCAGTGATCACCCGGGACAGGGGGCAGACTATGGCTACACCTTC
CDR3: CATSDHPGQGADYGYTF

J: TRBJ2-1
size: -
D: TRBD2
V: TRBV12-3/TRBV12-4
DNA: TGTGCCAGCAGTTTAGCGCCTAGCGGGGGGGCTCATGAGCAGTTCTTC
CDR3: CASSLAPSGGAHEQFF

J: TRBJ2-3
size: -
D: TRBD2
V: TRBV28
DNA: TGTGCCACCGCCGGGGAGGGCGACAGCACAGATACGCAGTATTTT
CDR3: CATAGEGDSTDTQYF

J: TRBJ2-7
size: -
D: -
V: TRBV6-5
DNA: TGTGTCAGCAGTTACAGGACCTCCTACGAGCAGTACTTC
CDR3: CVSSYRTSYEQYF

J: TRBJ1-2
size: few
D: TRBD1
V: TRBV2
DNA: TGTGCCAGCAGGAGGGACAGGGGGCATGGCTACACCTTC
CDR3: CASRRDRGHGYTF

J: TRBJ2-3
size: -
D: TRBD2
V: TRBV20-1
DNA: TGCAGTGCTAGGGGACTAGCGGGGTTGGATACGCAGTATTTT
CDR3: CSARGLAGLDTQYF

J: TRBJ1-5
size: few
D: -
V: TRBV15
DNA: TGTGCCACCAGCAGAGATCGGGAGGGGTATAGCAATCAGCCCCAGCATTTT
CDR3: CATSRDREGYSNQPQHF

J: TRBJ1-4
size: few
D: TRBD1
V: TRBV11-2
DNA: TGTGCCAGCAGCCCTTGGACAGGGCCTAATGAAAAACTGTTTTTT
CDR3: CASSPWTGPNEKLFF

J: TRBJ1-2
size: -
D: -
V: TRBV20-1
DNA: TGCAGTGCTATACCCTACGATGGATATGGCTACACCTTC
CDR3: CSAIPYDGYGYTF

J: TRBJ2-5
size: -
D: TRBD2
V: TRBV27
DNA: TGTGCCAGCAGGGCGCGTCCGGGACTAGTGTGGGAGCAGTACTTC
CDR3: CASRARPGLVWEQYF

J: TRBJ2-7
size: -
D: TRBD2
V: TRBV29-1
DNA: TGCAGCGTTGACCGGGAGGGCCTCGAGCAGTACTTC
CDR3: CSVDREGLEQYF

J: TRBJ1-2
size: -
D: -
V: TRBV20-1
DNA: TGCAGTGCTAGCCCCCTGCGGGGGTTCGGCTACACCTTC
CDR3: CSASPLRGFGYTF

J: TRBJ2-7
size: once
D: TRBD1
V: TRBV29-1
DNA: TGCAGCGTTGAAACAGGGGTCTACAATGAGCAGTACTTC
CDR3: CSVETGVYNEQYF

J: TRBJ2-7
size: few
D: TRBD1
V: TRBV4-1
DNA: TGCGCCAGCAGTCCCGTTTTGGGACAGGGCACCTACGAGCAGTACTTC
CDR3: CASSPVLGQGTYEQYF

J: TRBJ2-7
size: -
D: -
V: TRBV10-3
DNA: TGTGCCATCAGTGGTTGGGCTCAGGGGGGTTACGAGCAGTACTTC
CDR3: CAISGWAQGGYEQYF

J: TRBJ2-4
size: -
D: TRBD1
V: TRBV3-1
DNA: TGTGCCAGCAGCCAAGGGACAGGTATACCAGCCAAAAACATTCAGTACTTC
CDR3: CASSQGTGIPAKNIQYF

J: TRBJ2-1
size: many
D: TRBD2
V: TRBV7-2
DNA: TGTGCCAGCAGCCGAACACTAGCGGGAGAAATCTCCTACAATGAGCAGTTCTTC
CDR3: CASSRTLAGEISYNEQFF

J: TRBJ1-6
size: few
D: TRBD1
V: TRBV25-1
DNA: TGTGCCAGCAGCTCCCGGGACAGCCTTTATAATTCACCCCTCCACTTT
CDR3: CASSSRDSLYNSPLHF

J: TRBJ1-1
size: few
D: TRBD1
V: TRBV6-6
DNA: TGTGCCAGCAGCCACGGACAGGGGATGAACACTGAAGCTTTCTTT
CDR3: CASSHGQGMNTEAFF

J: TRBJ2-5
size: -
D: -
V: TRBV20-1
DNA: TGCAGTGCTAGACGACAAGAAGAGACCCAGTACTTC
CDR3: CSARRQEETQYF

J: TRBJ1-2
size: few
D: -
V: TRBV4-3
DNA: TGCGCCAGCAGCCAAGAGTTGCAGGGGATCTATGGCTACACCTTC
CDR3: CASSQELQGIYGYTF

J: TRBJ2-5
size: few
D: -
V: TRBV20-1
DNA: TGCAGTCGAAGGGGCGGATCACAAGAGACCCAGTACTTC
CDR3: CSRRGGSQETQYF

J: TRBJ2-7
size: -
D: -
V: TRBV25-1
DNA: TGTGCCAGCAGTTTGCAGGGTTTCTCCTACGAGCAGTACTTC
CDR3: CASSLQGFSYEQYF

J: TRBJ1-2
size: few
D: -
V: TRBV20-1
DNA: TGCAGTGCTCCGGGAGCCTATAACTATGGCTACACCTTC
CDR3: CSAPGAYNYGYTF

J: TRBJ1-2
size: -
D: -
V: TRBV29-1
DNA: TGCAGCGTTGGGACTTACACCTTC
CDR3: CSVGTYTF

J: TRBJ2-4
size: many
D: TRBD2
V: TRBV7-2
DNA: TGTGCCAGCAGCTTATGGTATAGCGGGGTAGCCAAAAACATTCAGTACTTC
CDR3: CASSLWYSGVAKNIQYF

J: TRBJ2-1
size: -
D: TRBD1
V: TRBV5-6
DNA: TGTGCCAGCAGCGGATGGGACAGGTTAAGAGTCAATGAGCAGTTCTTC
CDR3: CASSGWDRLRVNEQFF

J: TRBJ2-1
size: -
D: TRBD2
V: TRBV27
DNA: TGTGCCAGCAGCTCCCCCGGGACTAGCGGGAGAGACAATGAGCAGTTCTTC
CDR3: CASSSPGTSGRDNEQFF

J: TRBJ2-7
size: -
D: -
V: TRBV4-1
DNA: TGCGCCAGCAGCCAAGGAGACAGGCGAAGCTCCTACGAGCAGTACTTC
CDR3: CASSQGDRRSSYEQYF

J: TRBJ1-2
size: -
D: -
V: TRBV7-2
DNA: TGTGCCAGCAGCTTAGGATACACTGGAGCCTATGGCTACACCTTC
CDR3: CASSLGYTGAYGYTF